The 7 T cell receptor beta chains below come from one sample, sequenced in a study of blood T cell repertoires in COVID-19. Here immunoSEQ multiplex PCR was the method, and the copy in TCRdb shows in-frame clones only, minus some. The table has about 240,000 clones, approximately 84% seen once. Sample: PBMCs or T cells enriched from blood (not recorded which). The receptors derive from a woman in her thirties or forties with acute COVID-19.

CDR3 protein: CASSAKRDWTGELFF. The CDR3 DNA reads TGCGCCAGCAGCGCCAAGCGGGACTGGACCGGGGAGCTGTTTTTT. This chain joins TRBV5-1 and TRBJ2-2; 7 nucleotides agree with TRBD2. J was trimmed by 5 bases and V by 4 bases; bases with no gene match: 8. The germline V gene encodes CDR1 SGHRS and CDR2 YFSETQ. This CDR3 spans 15 amino acids.

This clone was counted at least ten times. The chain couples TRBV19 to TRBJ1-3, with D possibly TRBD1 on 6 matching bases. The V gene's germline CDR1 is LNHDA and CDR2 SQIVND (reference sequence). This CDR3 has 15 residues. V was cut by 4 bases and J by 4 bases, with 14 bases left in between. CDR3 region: CASSTPTGNGNTIYF. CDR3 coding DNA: TGTGCCAGTAGTACCCCAACAGGGAACGGAAACACCATATATTTT.

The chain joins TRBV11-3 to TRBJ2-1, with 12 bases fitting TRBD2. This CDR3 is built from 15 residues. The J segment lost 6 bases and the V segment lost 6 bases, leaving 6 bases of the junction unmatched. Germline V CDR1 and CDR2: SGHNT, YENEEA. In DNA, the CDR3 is TGTGCCAGCAGAAGACTAGCGGGAGAGGGCAATGAGCAGTTCTTC. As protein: CASRRLAGEGNEQFF.

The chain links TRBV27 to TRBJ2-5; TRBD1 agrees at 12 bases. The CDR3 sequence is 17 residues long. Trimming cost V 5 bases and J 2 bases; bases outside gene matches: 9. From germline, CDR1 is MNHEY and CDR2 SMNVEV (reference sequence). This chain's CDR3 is CASSTRDRGRHQETQYF. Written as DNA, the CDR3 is TGTGCCAGCAGTACCCGGGACAGGGGGCGACATCAAGAGACCCAGTACTTC.

In nucleotides, the CDR3 is TGTGCCAGCAGAGGGACAGGGAGCAATCAGCCCCAGCATTTT. This gives the protein CASRGTGSNQPQHF. This chain uses TRBV2 with TRBJ1-5, with 9 bases identical to TRBD1. Looked up from germline, CDR1 is SNHLY and CDR2 is FYNNEI. This CDR3 comprises 14 residues. V lost 6 bases, J lost 1 base, and 1 base stayed unmatched.

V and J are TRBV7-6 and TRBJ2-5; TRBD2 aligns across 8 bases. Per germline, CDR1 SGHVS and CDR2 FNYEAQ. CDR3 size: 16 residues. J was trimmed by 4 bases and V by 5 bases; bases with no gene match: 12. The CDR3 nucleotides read TGTGCCAGCAGCCCAAGGCGGGGGGTCCGTGGAGAGACCCAGTACTTC. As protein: CASSPRRGVRGETQYF. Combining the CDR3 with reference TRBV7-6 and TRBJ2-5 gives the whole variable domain GAGVSQSPRYKVTKRGQDVALRCDPISGHVSLYWYRQALGQGPEFLTYFNYEAQQDKSGLPNDRFSAERPEGSISTLTIQRTEQRDSAMYRCASSPRRGVRGETQYFGPGTRLLVL.

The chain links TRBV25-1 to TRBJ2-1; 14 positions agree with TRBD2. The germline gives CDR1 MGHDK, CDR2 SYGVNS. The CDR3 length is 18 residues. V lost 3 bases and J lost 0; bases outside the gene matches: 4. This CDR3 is CASSDGTSGGSSYNEQFF. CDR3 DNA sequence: TGTGCCAGCAGTGATGGGACTAGCGGGGGTAGCTCCTACAATGAGCAGTTCTTC.